The next 16 T cell receptor beta chains were all read from a single sample in a study of T cell responses to AZD1222 COVID-19 vaccine. Produced via immunoSEQ multiplex PCR; TCRdb's table is partial and in-frame only. The table lists roughly 170,000 clones, 90% to 95% of them singletons. The source was peripheral blood, collected on day 0 of AZD1222 vaccination. The receptor source for this set is an adult in good health.

CDR3 in DNA: TGCAGCGTGACAGGGAGCTTTTCTAGCACAGATACGCAGTATTTT. Translating gives CSVTGSFSSTDTQYF. The genes are TRBV29-1 and TRBJ2-3; 7 bases align to TRBD1. This CDR3 comprises 15 residues. V shed 6 bases, J shed 0 bases, and the junction held 9 bases outside the gene matches. Germline CDR1 is SQVTM and CDR2 is ANQGSEA.

The J gene is TRBJ1-1, the V gene TRBV18; TRBD1 matches 7 bases. V lost 0 bases, J lost 7 bases, and 8 bases stayed unmatched. Germline CDR1 reads KGHSH; CDR2 reads LQKENI. The CDR3 is 15 amino acids. The CDR3 DNA reads as TGTGCCAGCTCACCACCGGGACAGAGCCGTGATGAAGCTTTCTTT. Its translation is CASSPPGQSRDEAFF.

The chain combines TRBV7-2 with TRBJ1-1; D may be TRBD1 (5 bases). Trimming shortened V by 1 base and J by 8 bases, and 14 bases separated the two germline ends. The CDR3 runs 14 residues. Germline V gene data show CDR1 as SGHTA and CDR2 as FQGNSA. CDR3 region: CASSLVSGPLEAFF. CDR3 sequence (DNA): TGTGCCAGCAGCTTAGTTTCAGGGCCCTTAGAAGCTTTCTTT.

The rearrangement uses TRBV2 and TRBJ1-1; D unclear. The CDR3 contains 13 residues. The V end lost 1 base, the J end lost 3 bases, and 6 bases lay between the germline ends. CDR1 is SNHLY and CDR2 is FYNNEI in the germline V gene. The CDR3 bases are TGTGCCAGCAGTGAAGGAAGGGACACTGAAGCTTTCTTT. Encoded protein: CASSEGRDTEAFF. The complete variable domain, with remaining parts taken from reference TRBV2 and TRBJ1-1, reads EPEVTQTPSHQVTQMGQEVILRCVPISNHLYFYWYRQILGQKVEFLVSFYNNEISEKSEIFDDQFSVERPDGSNFTLKIRSTKLEDSAMYFCASSEGRDTEAFFGQGTRLTVV.

This sequence joins TRBV7-2 and TRBJ2-3; D perhaps matches TRBD1 (5 bases). V was shortened by 1 base and J by 4 bases, with 6 bases between the two germline ends. The CDR3 sequence is 13 residues long. Germline CDR1 is SGHTA and CDR2 is FQGNSA. The CDR3 is CASSLEGSDTQYF. For the CDR3, the DNA is TGTGCCAGCAGCTTAGAGGGGTCAGATACGCAGTATTTT.

The chain couples TRBV2 to TRBJ1-6, with unresolved D. This CDR3 is built from 13 residues. Germline CDR1 and CDR2: SNHLY and FYNNEI. V was shortened by 3 bases and J by 5 bases, with 5 bases between the two germline ends. Written as DNA, the CDR3 is TGTGCCAGCAGTGATGAAGATAATTCACCCCTCCACTTT. Protein product: CASSDEDNSPLHF.

The CDR3 coding sequence is TGCAGTGCCCCCGGGCCGGGAGGGCAGTACTTC. Protein sequence: CSAPGPGGQYF. V gene TRBV20-1 combines with J gene TRBJ2-7; TRBD2 matches 7 bases. Germline trimming cut 6 bases from V and 9 bases from J; bases unmatched to any gene: 8. CDR1 and CDR2 (germline): DFQATT, SNEGSKA (reference sequence). This CDR3 comprises 11 residues.

This chain uses TRBV5-4 with TRBJ2-7; 11 positions agree with TRBD1. CDR3 length: 14 residues. V was pared by 1 base and J by 4 bases, with 1 base of the junction left unmatched. Germline lookup yields CDR1 SGHNT and CDR2 YYREEE (reference sequence). The CDR3 protein is CASSLWDRGYEQYF. The CDR3 DNA reads TGTGCCAGCAGCTTGTGGGACAGGGGGTACGAGCAGTACTTC.

The V gene is TRBV7-2, the J gene TRBJ2-1; either TRBD1 or TRBD2 may supply D (5 bases each). Germline loops: CDR1 SGHTA, CDR2 FQGNSA. The V gene lost 5 bases and the J gene lost 3 bases, with 11 bases spanning the gap. The CDR3 is made up of 14 amino acids. This CDR3 is CASSTGTRYNEQFF. For the CDR3, the DNA is TGTGCCAGCAGCACCGGGACCCGCTACAATGAGCAGTTCTTC.

The genes are TRBV7-3 and TRBJ2-1; no definite D call. Germline V gene lookup returns CDR1 SGHTA and CDR2 FQGTGA. This CDR3 spans 13 amino acids. V gave up 4 bases and J gave up 4 bases, with 8 bases separating them. The CDR3: CASSSGRYNEQFF. CDR3 nucleotides: TGTGCCAGCAGCTCAGGACGGTACAATGAGCAGTTCTTC.

The chain uses TRBV27 and TRBJ2-7; 7 nucleotides agree with TRBD1. With 0 bases clipped from V and 4 bases from J, the junction kept 6 bases outside the gene matches. The CDR3 sequence is 15 residues long. Per the germline V gene, CDR1 is MNHEY and CDR2 is SMNVEV (reference sequence). The CDR3 sequence: CASSLSRGGPYEQYF. CDR3 nucleotides: TGTGCCAGCAGTTTATCGAGAGGGGGCCCATACGAGCAGTACTTC.

This chain joins TRBV10-3 and TRBJ1-1; 9 bases are shared with TRBD1. The V gene's germline CDR1 is ENHRY and CDR2 SYGVKD. The trim removed 6 bases at V and 5 bases at J, leaving 10 bases unmatched. This CDR3 comprises 15 residues. CDR3 sequence: CAIRATTGGGTEAFF. CDR3 coding DNA: TGTGCCATCAGGGCGACGACAGGGGGAGGGACTGAAGCTTTCTTT.

V usage is TRBV2 and J usage is TRBJ1-1; D not resolved. Trimming shortened V by 4 bases and J by 0 bases, and 9 bases separated the two germline ends. Germline V gene data show CDR1 as SNHLY and CDR2 as FYNNEI. This CDR3 has 14 amino acids. The CDR3 spells CASSGAGMNTEAFF. In nucleotides, the CDR3 is TGTGCCAGCAGTGGAGCAGGTATGAACACTGAAGCTTTCTTT.

The chain recombines TRBV3-1 (or the pseudogene TRBV3-2) with TRBJ1-2; D is uncertain. CDR1 and CDR2 from the germline V gene are LGHDT and YNNKEL (reference sequence). Between the trimmed V and J ends, which lost 3 bases and 7 bases, there was a span of 6 bases. The CDR3 totals 11 residues. CDR3 coding DNA: TGTGCCAGCAGCCAGATGAGTGGCTACACCTTC. This encodes CASSQMSGYTF.

This rearrangement joins TRBV19 to TRBJ1-2; the D gene is possibly TRBD1 (5 bases). With 6 bases removed from V and 5 bases from J, the gap between germline ends came to 16 bases. The CDR3 has 14 amino acids. Germline V lookup: CDR1 LNHDA, CDR2 SQIVND (reference sequence). CDR3 bases: TGTGCCAGTAGGCAAAGGGGCACCTCTTATGGCTACACCTTC. Translated, it gives CASRQRGTSYGYTF.

V and J are TRBV6-5 and TRBJ1-1; D is undetermined. CDR3 length: 12 residues. Trimming stripped 6 bases from V and 4 bases from J, with 9 bases between. Looked up from germline, CDR1 is MNHEY and CDR2 is SVGAGI. CDR3 region: CASSTRTTEAFF. The CDR3 nucleotides are TGTGCCAGCAGCACGCGGACCACTGAAGCTTTCTTT.